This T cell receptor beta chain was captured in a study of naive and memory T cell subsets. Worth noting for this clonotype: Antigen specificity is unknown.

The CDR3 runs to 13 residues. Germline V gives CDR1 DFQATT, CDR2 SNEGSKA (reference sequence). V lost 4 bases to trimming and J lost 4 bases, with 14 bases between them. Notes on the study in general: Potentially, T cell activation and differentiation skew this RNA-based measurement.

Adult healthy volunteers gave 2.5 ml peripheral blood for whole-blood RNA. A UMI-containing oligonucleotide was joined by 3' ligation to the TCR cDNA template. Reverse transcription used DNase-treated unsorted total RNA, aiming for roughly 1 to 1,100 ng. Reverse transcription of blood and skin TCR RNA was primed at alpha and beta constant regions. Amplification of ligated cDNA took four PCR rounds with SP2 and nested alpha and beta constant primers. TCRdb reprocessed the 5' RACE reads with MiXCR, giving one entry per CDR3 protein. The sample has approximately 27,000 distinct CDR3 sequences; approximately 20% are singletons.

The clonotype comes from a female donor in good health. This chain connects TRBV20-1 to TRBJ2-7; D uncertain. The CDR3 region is CSATLPSAYEQYF. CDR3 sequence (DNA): TGCAGTGCTACGCTCCCTAGTGCATACGAGCAGTACTTC.